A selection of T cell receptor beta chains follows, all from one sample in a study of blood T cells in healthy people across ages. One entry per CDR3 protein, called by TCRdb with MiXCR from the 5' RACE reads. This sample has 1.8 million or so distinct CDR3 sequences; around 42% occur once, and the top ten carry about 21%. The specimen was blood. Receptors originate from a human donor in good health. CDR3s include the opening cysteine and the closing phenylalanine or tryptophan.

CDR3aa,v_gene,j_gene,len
CSLLAGGRNNEQFF,TRBV29-1,TRBJ2-1,14
CASSGGTAWTEQYF,TRBV3-1,TRBJ2-5,14
CASIPGGSVEQFF,TRBV6-5,TRBJ2-1,13
CASSQVPKLAGDYEQYF,TRBV6-1,TRBJ2-7,17
CASSIAGTETLVEAFF,TRBV7-8,TRBJ1-1,16
CASSLTRDINEQFF,TRBV27,TRBJ2-1,14
CASSLAVGPGTMFDNEQFF,TRBV13,TRBJ2-1,19
CASSPRAKTPDTQYF,TRBV7-9,TRBJ2-3,15
CASSQPSTQETQYF,TRBV7-9,TRBJ2-5,14
CASSPGGLVYQPQHF,TRBV5-1,TRBJ1-5,15
CASSLGSVGNEQYF,TRBV7-3,TRBJ2-7,14
CASSPRPDRNNEKLFF,TRBV4-2,TRBJ1-4,16
CASSPLGGGLIRTQYF,TRBV3-1,TRBJ2-3,16
CATSGPGQGAEGYTF,TRBV24-1,TRBJ1-2,15
CASSLALGQVTDEQFF,TRBV5-1,TRBJ2-1,16
CSARVLLTSGGQETQYF,TRBV20-1,TRBJ2-5,17
CASEYGTGLVDTQYF,TRBV5-1,TRBJ2-3,15
CSVDAAHTGAFF,TRBV29-1,TRBJ1-1,12
CASLVFAGSPLHF,TRBV12-3/TRBV12-4,TRBJ1-6,13
CSVEEDPTGTEAFF,TRBV29-1,TRBJ1-1,14
CASSPLFDSYEQYF,TRBV18,TRBJ2-7,14
CASSLASLDQPQHF,TRBV7-2,TRBJ1-5,14
CATSRDLGGYGYTF,TRBV15,TRBJ1-2,14
CASSLAGGVETQYF,TRBV7-2,TRBJ2-5,14
CSAPGRGADTQYF,TRBV29-1,TRBJ2-3,13
CASNGARLGTEAFF,TRBV4-2,TRBJ1-1,14
CSVEGTELDYEQYF,TRBV29-1,TRBJ2-7,14
CASSLRQRNSPLHF,TRBV12-3/TRBV12-4,TRBJ1-6,14
CASSQVGEGYGYTF,TRBV4-2,TRBJ1-2,14
CASSPGGTTYEQYF,TRBV7-2,TRBJ2-7,14
CAISESKWGSSYEQYF,TRBV10-3,TRBJ2-7,16